This TCR beta chain was identified during a study of shared clonotypes between healthy human individuals (dated by TCRdb to the early 2020s). About the investigation overall: A couple of women and a few men aged 18 to 49 years were included in the cohort. To increase sequencing depth and limit assay-specific biases, different laboratories used diverse techniques to prepare libraries and sequence TCR repertoires. To estimate repertoire size and how much clonotype sharing occurs between individuals, the study deeply sequenced the blood TCR repertoires of about 5 healthy adults. Per donor, leukapheresis produced somewhere between about 0.85 and 9.5 billion PBMCs. For each donor, CD4 naive and CD4 memory were each run on three plates, CD8 naive on two plates, and CD8 memory on one plate.

Donors were healthy HIV-negative adults with no recently reported acute infections or vaccinations. All donors were Caucasian adults living in Nashville, Tennessee, USA. CD4+ T cells were enriched by magnetic negative selection; naive cells were then positively selected on CD45RA, and the negative fraction formed the memory subset. Blood was collected by leukapheresis, and PBMCs were isolated by Ficoll-Histopaque density gradient centrifugation and then cryopreserved in liquid nitrogen vapor phase. Purity and quantity of every magnetically sorted T cell population were checked by analytical flow cytometry. From each sorted fraction, genomic DNA was isolated and quantified by UV absorbance on a Nanodrop 2000c. Findings and caveats that apply to the study as a whole: Clonotypes shared by all four sorted-subset donors showed higher generation probabilities than non-shared clonotypes. Because the study included only a small number of donors, the genetic and exposure-history diversity represented was limited. Larger estimated clonotype richness was generally found for naive subsets than for memory subsets. Pairwise subsampling indicated that sequencing depth was expected to affect the degree of clonotype sharing among donors. When four donors were compared, the shared fraction of clonotypes was about 5% for naive CD4, 3.5% for naive CD8, 2.3% for memory CD4, and 0.35% to 0.5% for memory CD8. Sampling was limited to blood, and TCR repertoires in tissue likely differ from TCR repertoires in blood. Rarefaction of sorted-subset datasets indicated incomplete sequencing despite the large sequencing depth.

Comments on this clone: This clone's antigen is unknown. No much larger clone is present one base from it, and per-base qualities are unavailable.

CDR1 is given as SEHNR and CDR2 as FQNEAQ, both from the germline V gene (reference sequence). The CDR3 sequence holds 16 residues, the cysteine and phenylalanine included. Just CDR3 DNA is preserved here, 48 bases in frame from base 1. V is pared back by 0 bases and J by 2 bases, with 13 bases lying between the germline termini. Using the deep immunoSEQ assay, TCR CDR3 regions were amplified from genomic DNA by multiplex PCR. For each cell subset, the extracted genomic DNA was distributed evenly across all wells of several immunoSEQ 96-well plates, and each plate served as one replicate. For sorted subsets, each replicate PCR was loaded with 200 ng genomic DNA, equivalent to some 31,000 T cell genomes. The purified libraries were quantified using a Qubit 3.0 fluorometer, sized with a Bioanalyzer 2100, and then quantified again using the KAPA Library Quantification kit. Every immunoSEQ 96-well plate was sequenced on a dedicated single-read 150-cycle Illumina NextSeq 550 flow cell. The study's own analysis went as follows. Because the immunoSEQ output included only junctional sequences and no quality scores, the filtering could not be the same as the filtering used for full-length reads. To assign V/J genes and CDR3, sequences were annotated against IMGT germline references using PyIR, a Python wrapper for IgBLAST v1.9. Reads were filtered out if the reads had weak V/J assignments (E-value above 1e-6), no CDR3, stop codons, out-of-frame junctions, or ambiguous translated residues. V3J clonotypes were defined as sequences sharing an identical inferred V gene, J gene, and CDR3 amino acid sequence. Percentage overlap between repertoires was computed as shared unique clonotypes divided by the size of the smaller repertoire. Three approaches were used to assess repertoire richness: RTK rarefaction, the Chao1 estimator, and Recon v2.1 estimates of unobserved clonotypes. Generation probabilities for all TCRbeta clonotypes obtained by the gDNA method from a handful of donors were computed using OLGA. TCRdb retrieved this table from immuneACCESS and kept in-frame rearrangements only. Not all clones are present; in checked studies, unresolved V genes account for under half, and no reason is known for the remainder. The DNA gave D and trimming, while V, J and clone size come from that table. The sample yields about 1.1 million clones; about four fifths were counted once. The top ten clones comprise roughly 0.62% of the sample.

The receptor was derived from a man in his late teens or twenties in good health. Some clones in this sample may be carry-over from other donors' samples. Material for sequencing was memory CD4+ T cells from PBMCs. This sample's cell subset or site label indicates: CD45RA-negative fraction. The sequence links TRBV7-9 to TRBJ1-2; perhaps TRBD1 is the D gene, with 5 bases matching. The sequenced DNA is TGTGCCAGCAGCTTAGCAGCCTGGGACTCCAACTATGGCTACACCTTC. Its protein product is CASSLAAWDSNYGYTF.